This TCR beta chain was sequenced during a study of control samples from healthy donors and cancer patients. The protocol was immunoSEQ multiplex PCR, while the TCRdb copy is restricted to in-frame clones and leaves out a portion. The table records around 83,000 clones, 80% to 95% of them present only once. The ends were cut back, 3 bases at V and 0 bases at J, with 11 bases in the middle. The CDR3 length is 14 residues. Per the germline V gene, CDR1 is SQVTM and CDR2 is ANQGSEA. Sequences were obtained from PBMCs. The sequence was obtained from a woman between 40 and 50 years old with lung cancer. The V and J genes are TRBV29-1 and TRBJ1-1; tentative D call: TRBD1 (6 bases). The CDR3 coding sequence is TGCAGCGTTGAGAATCAGGGGATGAACACTGAAGCTTTCTTT. It yields the protein CSVENQGMNTEAFF.